Here is one TCR beta chain with its context. The CDR3 is made up of 17 amino acids. Per the germline V gene, CDR1 is KGHSH and CDR2 is LQKENI. V was shortened by 3 bases and J by 2 bases, with 18 bases between the two germline ends. Per the study methods: Amplified reference gene primers provided the basis for estimating nucleated cell counts. Measured with immunoSEQ multiplex PCR; TCRdb has only the in-frame clones, and not every one. V, J and clone size are taken as reported in that table, and D and trimming were inferred from the DNA itself. The table lists some 78,000 clones, roughly nine tenths of them singletons, with approximately 4.9% in the top ten. This sample was included in a study of blood T cell repertoires in COVID-19. Study details: The samples span acute and convalescent COVID-19 from the United States, Italy and Spain.

The receptor was derived from a woman of 80 years or more with active or convalescent COVID-19. The sequenced sample was peripheral blood. The V gene is TRBV18, the J gene TRBJ2-3; D might be TRBD2 (6 bases). Here the CDR3 reads CASSPQAAGRDTDTQYF. DNA for the CDR3: TGTGCCAGCTCACCTCAGGCGGCGGGAAGAGACACAGATACGCAGTATTTT.